This T cell receptor beta chain emerged from a study of blood T cells in healthy people across ages (dated by TCRdb to about 2015). About the study as a whole: In model experiments, template switching captured roughly one uniquely barcoded TCR beta cDNA molecule for every two T cells. The study measured age-related changes in TCR beta repertoire diversity using deep sequencing normalized with unique cDNA molecular identifiers. Four age groups were formed from the donors: young (average 16 years), middle-aged (more than 35), aged (more than 55) and long-lived (more than 75). For two donors (one aged 18 to 29 and one aged 80 or older), the study analyzed two additional independent replicas of 1 million unique cDNA reads from the same blood draw. The full study reports these points: Because profiling used bulk unsorted PBMCs, naive and antigen-experienced compartments could not be compared conclusively. The CMV infection status of donors was not known, potentially confounding age-related changes in expanded clonotypes. The long-lived group showed more naive CD4+ T cells, fewer expanded clones and increased TCR diversity than the aged group, suggesting age selection. Estimates of total diversity based on one million sequenced T cells were considered lower bounds and underestimates. Observed TCR beta diversity correlated strongly with the percentage of naive T cells measured by flow cytometry. Observed TCR beta diversity per million T cells fell roughly linearly with age, and a significant reduction was already apparent by age around 40.

This clonotype was found a few times. It has no known antigen specificity. The record has no base qualities; no much larger clone is one base away. The method was 5' RACE. The instrument was an Illumina HiSeq 2500. The second PCR ran for about 6 to 12 cycles and used a J-beta primer mix along with a sample-barcoded 5' primer. A unique molecular identifier was introduced onto each TCR beta cDNA molecule by a template-switch 5' adaptor carrying 12 random nucleotides. Each sample yielded at least 2.5 million CDR3-containing paired-end reads. First-strand cDNA was synthesized from all RNA with the Mint cDNA synthesis kit, primed by a TRBC-specific oligonucleotide. Following uracil-DNA glycosylase treatment, a first 18-cycle PCR with universal primers M1SS and BC2_uni_R was performed on all cDNA. The paper's processing steps were these. For normalization, 1 million high-quality reads were randomly selected from each sample, with every read carrying a distinct molecular identifier. Instead of being binned into consensus sequences, reads with shared molecular identifiers were discarded. MiTCR, set to a Q25 quality threshold and the strictest error-elimination algorithm, was used for CDR3 identification, clonotype clustering and error correction. Lower-bound total TCR beta diversity was estimated with a nonparametric unseen species model using Euler transformation. The public reads were reanalyzed by TCRdb: fastp trimming at Q25, MiXCR alignment, in-frame beta chains only. Rows are combined by CDR3 protein, so each entry shows the most common genes and DNA. The V and J calls follow TCRdb's processing rather than the paper's. In this sample the table shows some 940,000 distinct CDR3 sequences, under 35% of which occur a single time. The ten largest clones add up to around 9.6% of the sample.

At the junction V is shortened by 0 bases and J by 8 bases; bases outside the gene matches: 7. The CDR3 sequence holds 15 residues, the cysteine and phenylalanine included. Only the CDR3 part of the read is kept: 45 bases, read in frame from the first base. CDR1 and CDR2, looked up from the germline V gene, are KGHSH and LQKENI. The donors were 40 or so Caucasian individuals from Russia, aged about 6 to 95 years, who were systemically healthy. Each donor gave 8 to 10 milliliters of peripheral blood, collected into EDTA-treated Vacutainer tubes. Ficoll-Paque density-gradient centrifugation was used to isolate PBMCs, with at least 6.5 million per sample. Trizol reagent was used to extract total RNA from the PBMCs, yielding at least 6 micrograms per sample. Naive CD45RAhigh/CD27high T cell percentages were measured by flow cytometry on a PBMC aliquot from every donor. This same sample was also part of a study on T cells of mothers and their children. The second study also describes: Donors were nine systemically healthy Caucasian individuals: three mothers and their six children. cDNA synthesis used all of the extracted RNA, with 1.5 ug of RNA in each 15 ul reaction. In the second PCR, the M1S primer added sample barcodes and 2-4 random nucleotides. More than 9.5 million TCR beta CDR3 reads were obtained from each mother, and about 3 million reads were obtained from each child. Thymic selection shapes the output of TCR recombination in a similar way in related and unrelated pairs, and inherited differences have a minor effect. Normalized repertoire overlap was always slightly but never significantly higher in related than unrelated mother-child pairs. No persistent microchimeric T cell clones were found, with a detection sensitivity of approximately 100 clones per million clonotypes. The study used deep NGS to compare TCR beta repertoires of mothers and children, seeking features distinguishing related mother-child pairs from unrelated individuals. Mothers averaged approximately 40 +/- 4 years of age and children averaged around 10 +/- 4 years. Libraries were sequenced on Illumina HiSeq 2000 with 100+100 nt paired-end reads after adapter ligation with NEBNext reagents. Mother and child libraries were prepared a month apart and sequenced in separate runs to prevent cross-contamination. Each donor had between about 450,000 and 2,100,000 distinct TCR beta clonotypes identified. Naive TCR beta clonotypes were estimated from low-frequency clonotypes matched to each donor's FACS-determined naive share, without sorting.

The sample comprised blood. The origin of this receptor is a woman between 40 and 50 years old in good health. The chain uses TRBV18 and TRBJ2-7, and TRBD2 matches 10 of the central bases. The DNA is TGTGCCAGCTCACCACCCTCGCTAGCGGGGGCAAAGCAGTACTTC. It translates as CASSPPSLAGAKQYF.